A selection of T cell receptor beta chains follows, all from one sample in a study of T cells in Graves' hyperthyroidism and ophthalmopathy. A single record per CDR3 protein comes from TCRdb applying MiXCR to the multiplex PCR reads. The sample carries 500,000 to 800,000 distinct CDR3 sequences, 40% to 55% recorded once. The sample taken for sequencing was peripheral blood or thyroid tissue (not recorded which). The source of these receptors is an adult man with Graves' disease, either hyperthyroidism or ophthalmopathy (not recorded which). CDR3s include the opening cysteine and the closing phenylalanine or tryptophan. The D gene is left open where the match is weak. Clone size is shown for a subset of rows, as once, few, many or a class of expanded clone.

TRBD2	TRBV9	few	TRBJ2-2	TGTGCCAGCAGTACGACTGCCGGGACTAGCGTCGGGGAGCTGTTTTTT	CASSTTAGTSVGELFF
.	TRBV7-2	.	TRBJ2-6	TGTGCCAGCAGCCAGACAGGGAGGTACGGGGCCAACGTCCTGACTTTC	CASSQTGRYGANVLTF
.	TRBV5-1	.	TRBJ1-1	TGCGCCAGCAGCTTGTCACAGGCGGCTAACACTGAAGCTTTCTTT	CASSLSQAANTEAFF
.	TRBV5-1	few	TRBJ1-6	TGCGCCAGCAGCTTCGACAGTTATAATTCACCCCTCCACTTT	CASSFDSYNSPLHF
.	TRBV12-3/TRBV12-4	.	TRBJ2-5	TGTGCCAGCAGACCGGGACCGGGCGTACAAGAGACCCAGTACTTC	CASRPGPGVQETQYF
.	TRBV10-3	few	TRBJ1-1	TGTGCCAGCAGCTGGGCTGGGACACCCGAAGCTTTCTTT	CASSWAGTPEAFF
.	TRBV10-3	many	TRBJ1-4	TGTGCCATCAGTGACCATCGACAGGAGAATGAAAAACTGTTTTTT	CAISDHRQENEKLFF
.	TRBV10-2	.	TRBJ1-4	TGTGCCAGCAGCTTCACAACGGAAAGGACTGAAAAACTGTTTTTT	CASSFTTERTEKLFF
.	TRBV2	.	TRBJ1-4	TGTGCCAGCAGTGACAGGGCGCGTGAAAAACTGTTTTTT	CASSDRAREKLFF
TRBD2	TRBV20-1	.	TRBJ2-7	TGCAGTGCTAGAGAGCCCACGGACGGCGGTAGCGGGAGTGACTACGAGCAGTACTTC	CSAREPTDGGSGSDYEQYF
.	TRBV29-1	.	TRBJ1-2	TGCAGCGTTGACCCCCATGGCTACACCTTC	CSVDPHGYTF
TRBD1	TRBV4-1	.	TRBJ1-6	TGCGCCAGCAGCCAGATAGACAGGGCAGGTAATTCACCCCTCCACTTT	CASSQIDRAGNSPLHF
.	TRBV11-2	.	TRBJ1-4	TGTGCCAGCAGCGACCGGGACCAGGAAAAACTGTTTTTT	CASSDRDQEKLFF
TRBD1	TRBV7-2	many	TRBJ1-6	TGTGCCAGCAGCGCCACAGGGGGCGGTAATTCACCCCTCCACTTT	CASSATGGGNSPLHF
.	TRBV2	few	TRBJ1-3	TGTGCCAGCACCTTTTCGGCGAACACCATATATTTT	CASTFSANTIYF
.	TRBV20-1	.	TRBJ1-5	TGCAGTGCCCCCCCAGGGTTAGGTCAGCCCCAGCATTTT	CSAPPGLGQPQHF
.	TRBV12-3/TRBV12-4	many	TRBJ1-2	TGTGCCAGCAGTTTAGGCGGGACGGCCAACTATGGCTACACCTTC	CASSLGGTANYGYTF
.	TRBV19	.	TRBJ2-7	TGTGCCAGTAGTATTCAAGGCGGCTACGAGCAGTACTTC	CASSIQGGYEQYF
.	TRBV29-1	.	TRBJ1-3	TGCAGCTTCTATTCGTGGCCAGTCGGAAACACCATATATTTT	CSFYSWPVGNTIYF
.	TRBV25-1	.	TRBJ1-2	TGTGCCAGCTCACCCTCAAGTGCATCTAACTATGGCTACACCTTC	CASSPSSASNYGYTF
.	TRBV2	few	TRBJ1-4	TGTGCCAGCCGTATGGGGGCTCAAGAAAAACTGTTTTTT	CASRMGAQEKLFF
.	TRBV24-1	many	TRBJ2-5	TGTGCCACCAGTGAGGGCCGGGGGGCTGAGACCCAGTACTTC	CATSEGRGAETQYF
.	TRBV29-1	.	TRBJ2-6	TGCAGCGCAGGCCGGGGGCGCGGAGGGGCCAACGTCCTGACTTTC	CSAGRGRGGANVLTF
TRBD1	TRBV2	.	TRBJ2-7	TGTGCCAGCAGTGGGGGGTTCGGGACAGATCCCTCCTACGAGCAGTACTTC	CASSGGFGTDPSYEQYF
.	TRBV19	.	TRBJ1-1	TGTGCCAGTAGTATCCTATTAACTAAGCGGAGCACTGAAGCTTTCTTT	CASSILLTKRSTEAFF
TRBD1	TRBV20-1	.	TRBJ1-4	TGCAGTGCCGAGGACAGGGCTAATGAAAAACTGTTTTTT	CSAEDRANEKLFF
.	TRBV7-2	few	TRBJ1-5	TGTGCCAGCAGCCAAGACATGGTTCCTAGGGGGCAGCCCCAGCATTTT	CASSQDMVPRGQPQHF
.	TRBV9	.	TRBJ1-2	TGTGCCAGCAGCGACCCCCCAGGGCGAGGCCACACCTTC	CASSDPPGRGHTF
.	TRBV2	.	TRBJ2-7	TGTGCCAGCAGTTACGGACCCCCCCAGGACTCCTACGAGCAGTACTTC	CASSYGPPQDSYEQYF
TRBD1	TRBV24-1	.	TRBJ2-2	TGTGCCACCAGTGATTCTCCGGGACAGGAAGACACCGGGGAGCTGTTTTTT	CATSDSPGQEDTGELFF
.	TRBV4-1	.	TRBJ1-4	TGTGCCAGCAGCCAAGACATCTTACCGGGTGAAAAACTGTTTTTT	CASSQDILPGEKLFF
.	TRBV7-2	many	TRBJ1-4	TGTGCCAGCAGCCTATCTATGGGGAAACTGTTTTTT	CASSLSMGKLFF
.	TRBV2	.	TRBJ1-1	TGTGCCAGCAGACGGGGAGGGGGAGAAACTGAAGCTTTCTTT	CASRRGGGETEAFF
TRBD2	TRBV7-2	.	TRBJ2-1	TGTGCCAGCAGCCCGACTAGCGGGAGGCTCGATGAGCAGTTCTTC	CASSPTSGRLDEQFF
TRBD2	TRBV7-2	few	TRBJ2-7	TGTGCCAGCAGTTGGGACTACTACGAGCAGTACTTC	CASSWDYYEQYF
.	TRBV6-5	few	TRBJ1-3	TGTGCCAGCAGTTTCTCGACCGGCGGAGGAAACACCATATATTTT	CASSFSTGGGNTIYF
.	TRBV10-3	.	TRBJ1-1	TGTGCCAGCAGCGCTAAGGTGGTGAACACTGAAGCTTTCTTT	CASSAKVVNTEAFF
TRBD2	TRBV20-1	.	TRBJ2-5	TGCAGTGCTAGAGATCTTAGCGGGGGGGGAGAAGAGACCCAGTACTTC	CSARDLSGGGEETQYF
TRBD1	TRBV29-1	many	TRBJ1-4	TGCAGCGTTGAAGACGGGACAGGGGGTGAAAAACTGTTTTTT	CSVEDGTGGEKLFF